A single sample is the source of the 5 T cell receptor beta chains below, sequenced in a study of technical replicates of blood from a few donors. Clones were sequenced by immunoSEQ multiplex PCR, and TCRdb holds only the in-frame ones, with some missing. The sample consists of tens of thousands of clones, 96% of them appearing once. The specimen was T cells isolated from PBMCs. These receptors were taken from a human donor in good health.

The chain recombines TRBV9 with TRBJ2-4, with TRBD2 identical over 7 bases. The CDR3 consists of 15 residues. Per the germline V gene, CDR1 is SGDLS and CDR2 is YYNGEE. After removal of 4 bases from V and 0 bases from J, the junction contained 4 bases not matched to a gene. This CDR3 reads CASSSGGGAKNIQYF. The CDR3 DNA sequence: TGTGCCAGCAGCTCTGGGGGGGGAGCCAAAAACATTCAGTACTTC.

The genes are TRBV7-9 and TRBJ1-4; TRBD1 might be the D (5 bases). This CDR3 has 14 residues. Between the trimmed V and J ends, which lost 3 bases and 4 bases, there was a span of 9 bases. Germline CDR1 and CDR2: SEHNR and FQNEAQ (reference sequence). The CDR3: CASSFTGYNEKLFF. The CDR3 nucleotides are TGTGCCAGCAGCTTCACAGGTTATAATGAAAAACTGTTTTTT.

The chain carries TRBV4-1 and TRBJ2-1, with D possibly being TRBD1 (5 bases). The germline CDR1 and CDR2 sequences are MGHRA and YSYEKL. V gave up 7 bases and J gave up 8 bases, with 24 bases separating them. CDR3 length equals 16 residues. The CDR3 DNA is TGCGCCAGCACCCCAGAGAGGAGTGGGCCCAGGGATGAGCAGTTCTTC. This codes for CASTPERSGPRDEQFF.

The chain combines TRBV5-1 with TRBJ2-7; no firm D call. With 0 bases removed from V and 3 bases from J, the gap between germline ends came to 10 bases. CDR1 and CDR2 from the germline V gene are SGHRS and YFSETQ. The CDR3 runs 14 residues. CDR3 loop: CASSLGSGNYEQYF. Here the CDR3 DNA reads TGCGCCAGCAGCTTGGGTTCAGGTAACTACGAGCAGTACTTC.

This chain links TRBV13 with TRBJ2-1; D ambiguous. The V end lost 1 base, the J end lost 7 bases, and 2 bases lay between the germline ends. The CDR3 spans 11 residues. Germline lookup yields CDR1 PRHDT and CDR2 FYEKMQ (reference sequence). CDR3 loop: CASSLANEQFF. CDR3 nucleotides: TGTGCCAGCAGCTTAGCGAATGAGCAGTTCTTC.